This T cell receptor beta chain was profiled in a study of blood T cell repertoires in COVID-19. Per the authors' pipeline: By means of reference gene primer amplification, nucleated cell counts were estimated. TCRdb keeps only in-frame clones here, not all; method: immunoSEQ multiplex PCR. V and J calls and clone size are as listed in that table; D and trimming were resolved from the DNA. The sample lists about 200,000 clones; less than 90% were seen once. The CDR3 runs 15 residues. Trimming removed 4 bases at V and 7 bases at J, with 20 bases between. From germline, CDR1 is SGHDT and CDR2 YYEEEE. The origin of this receptor is a woman in her seventies with acute or convalescent COVID-19. Input material: peripheral blood. The V call is TRBV5-6, the J call TRBJ1-2; D gene unclear. The CDR3 DNA follows: TGTGCCAGCAGCCCCGTGACCCCCGTTGCGGGTGGCTACACCTTC. This translates into CASSPVTPVAGGYTF.